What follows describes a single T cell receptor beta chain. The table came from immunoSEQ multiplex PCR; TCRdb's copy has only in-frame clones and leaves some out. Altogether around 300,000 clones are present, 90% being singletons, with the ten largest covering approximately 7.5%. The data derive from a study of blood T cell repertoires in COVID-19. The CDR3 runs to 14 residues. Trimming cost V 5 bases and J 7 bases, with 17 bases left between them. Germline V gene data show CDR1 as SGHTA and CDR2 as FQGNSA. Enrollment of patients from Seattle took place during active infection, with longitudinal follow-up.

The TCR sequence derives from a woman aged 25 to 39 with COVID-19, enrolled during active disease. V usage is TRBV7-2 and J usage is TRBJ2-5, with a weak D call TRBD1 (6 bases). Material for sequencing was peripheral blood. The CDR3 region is CASSIQGGFGTQYF. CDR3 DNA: TGTGCCAGCAGCATACAGGGTGGGTTTGGGACCCAGTACTTC.